One sample yielded the 20 T cell receptor beta chains listed below, sequenced in a study of blood T cell repertoires in COVID-19. Sequencing used immunoSEQ multiplex PCR; TCRdb keeps in-frame clones, though not all of them. The sample holds approximately 210,000 clones, around 81% seen once. Source material: PBMCs or T cells enriched from blood (not recorded which). These receptors all stem from a man aged 25-40 years with acute COVID-19.

J is TRBJ1-6 and V is TRBV7-2; D call uncertain. The CDR3 totals 14 residues. The V gene's germline CDR1 is SGHTA and CDR2 FQGNSA. The V gene lost 1 base and the J gene lost 9 bases, with 10 bases spanning the gap. For the CDR3, the DNA is TGTGCCAGCAGCTTAGTTCTATGGAGTTCACCCCTCCACTTT. It yields the protein CASSLVLWSSPLHF.

As concerns this clone: A much larger clone is a single base away; this may be a read error. The chain is built from TRBV7-6 and TRBJ1-1, with D perhaps matching TRBD1 (6 bases). Germline CDR1 is SGHVS and CDR2 is FNYEAQ. This CDR3 has 13 amino acids. The V end lost 5 bases, the J end lost 2 bases, and 9 bases lay between the germline ends. Here the CDR3 DNA reads TGTGCCAGCAGCCGGACAGACAACACTGAAGCTTTCTTT. Translated, it gives CASSRTDNTEAFF.

The chain recombines TRBV6-5 with TRBJ1-2; 7 positions match TRBD1. Germline-derived CDR1 and CDR2 are MNHEY and SVGAGI. Trimming took 4 bases from V and 6 from J; bases not matched to a gene: 8. The CDR3 covers 14 residues. The CDR3 sequence: CASSSGQSYNGYTF. The CDR3 DNA reads as TGTGCCAGCAGTTCGGGACAGTCCTATAATGGCTACACCTTC.

The genes are TRBV18 and TRBJ2-2, with no clear D. The germline V and J ends were trimmed by 6 bases and 4 bases, with 6 bases remaining between them. Germline CDR1 reads KGHSH; CDR2 reads LQKENI. CDR3 size: 12 residues. The CDR3: CASSPSTGELFF. CDR3 sequence (DNA): TGTGCCAGCTCCCCTAGCACCGGGGAGCTGTTTTTT.

The V call is TRBV5-4, the J call TRBJ2-1; possibly TRBD1 for D (6 bases). The V gene lost 4 bases and the J gene lost 5 bases, with 10 bases spanning the gap. Looked up from germline, CDR1 is SGHNT and CDR2 is YYREEE (reference sequence). The CDR3 is made up of 13 amino acids. Written as DNA, the CDR3 is TGTGCCAGCAGCGGACAGAATAACAATGAGCAGTTCTTC. Translation gives CASSGQNNNEQFF.

This chain uses TRBV11-2 with TRBJ1-2; the D is unclear. This CDR3 is 13 amino acids long. Germline loops: CDR1 SGHAT, CDR2 FQNNGV. V was trimmed by 1 base and J by 6 bases, leaving 9 bases between them. The CDR3 region is CASSLGTADGYTF. The CDR3 region has the DNA TGTGCCAGCAGCTTAGGCACAGCTGATGGCTACACCTTC.

The chain employs TRBV4-1 and TRBJ2-7, with 9 positions matching TRBD2. V lost 2 bases and J lost 3; bases outside the gene matches: 5. This CDR3 has 15 residues. From germline, CDR1 is MGHRA and CDR2 YSYEKL. The CDR3 sequence is CASSQQRGEGYEQYF. In DNA, the CDR3 is TGCGCCAGCAGCCAACAGCGGGGGGAGGGCTACGAGCAGTACTTC.

The chain joins TRBV2 to TRBJ2-7; 8 bases are shared with TRBD1. Germline loops: CDR1 SNHLY, CDR2 FYNNEI. With 6 bases clipped from V and 0 bases from J, the junction kept 4 bases outside the gene matches. The CDR3 has 14 amino acids. Here the CDR3 reads CASRRTGSSYEQYF. The CDR3 DNA reads TGTGCCAGCAGGAGGACAGGGAGCTCCTACGAGCAGTACTTC.

A single count supports this clone. The genes are TRBV6-5 and TRBJ1-5; 7 bases line up with TRBD1. After removal of 6 bases from V and 4 bases from J, the junction contained 3 bases not matched to a gene. This CDR3 is built from 13 residues. CDR1 is MNHEY and CDR2 is SVGAGI in the germline V gene. CDR3 loop: CASRWTGNQPQHF. The DNA for the CDR3 is TGTGCCAGCAGATGGACAGGAAATCAGCCCCAGCATTTT.

The chain recombines TRBV28 with TRBJ1-5; TRBD1 might be the D (6 bases). The V and J ends lost 7 bases and 6 bases respectively, with 16 bases between them. CDR1 and CDR2 (germline): MDHEN, SYDVKM. The CDR3 consists of 14 residues. In DNA, the CDR3 is TGTGCCAGCACCCTGTACCAGGGGCGTCAGCCCCAGCATTTT. Translated, it gives CASTLYQGRQPQHF.

A remark on this clone: No DNA is shown, since the ends of the CDR3 on it are uncertain; the CDR3 is the one TCRdb lists. The chain employs TRBV5-1 and TRBJ1-4. The CDR3 has 14 amino acids, counting both end residues. CDR1 and CDR2 (germline): SGHRS, YFSETQ. CDR3 amino acids: CASSFGPGDEKLFF.

The chain couples TRBV18 to TRBJ1-1, with D uncertain. Germline V lookup: CDR1 KGHSH, CDR2 LQKENI. V was pared by 2 bases and J by 0 bases, with 16 bases between. The CDR3 is 17 amino acids. The CDR3 DNA reads TGTGCCAGCTCACCAAGAGAGCGGAATCCCATGAACACTGAAGCTTTCTTT. The encoded protein is CASSPRERNPMNTEAFF.

The chain combines TRBV11-2 with TRBJ2-1; D remains ambiguous. The CDR3 is 14 residues long. From germline, CDR1 is SGHAT and CDR2 FQNNGV. V was cut by 1 base and J by 6 bases, with 10 bases left in between. The CDR3 spells CASSLVSPRNEQFF. DNA for the CDR3: TGTGCCAGCAGCTTAGTTTCCCCTCGCAATGAGCAGTTCTTC.

This clone was observed a few times. CDR3 sequence: CASSPGTRSTGELFF. CDR3 DNA sequence: TGTGCCAGCAGCCCCGGGACTCGCAGCACCGGGGAGCTGTTTTTT. The rearrangement uses TRBV5-4 and TRBJ2-2; D may be TRBD2 (6 bases). Germline loops: CDR1 SGHNT, CDR2 YYREEE (reference sequence). CDR3 size: 15 residues. V was trimmed by 4 bases and J by 4 bases, leaving 14 bases between them.

The chain is built from TRBV10-2 and TRBJ2-5; 8 bases fit TRBD1. CDR3 length equals 13 residues. The V gene's germline CDR1 is WSHSY and CDR2 SAAADI. Trimming at V came to 8 bases and at J to 5 bases, leaving 7 bases not matched to a gene. The CDR3 loop is CASSGQGWETQYF. CDR3 sequence (DNA): TGCGCCAGCTCCGGACAGGGTTGGGAGACCCAGTACTTC.

This chain joins TRBV12-3 or TRBV12-4 and TRBJ1-6; no reliable D call. This CDR3 has 13 residues. V lost 8 bases and J 5 bases, leaving 10 bases between the germline ends. The CDR3 here is CASCRSNNSPLHF. In DNA form, the CDR3 reads TGTGCCAGCTGTAGGAGTAATAATTCACCCCTCCACTTT.

V usage is TRBV5-1 and J usage is TRBJ2-2, with a tentative D call TRBD2 (5 bases). V was shortened by 1 base and J by 4 bases, with 14 bases between the two germline ends. The germline gives CDR1 SGHRS, CDR2 YFSETQ. This CDR3 region has 16 residues. Here the CDR3 DNA reads TGCGCCAGCAGCTTGTTTCTGACGGGGTCCACCGGGGAGCTGTTTTTT. The encoded protein is CASSLFLTGSTGELFF.

A few counts support this clone. This rearrangement joins TRBV3-1 (or the pseudogene TRBV3-2) to TRBJ1-1, with D unclear. Germline CDR1 and CDR2: LGHDT and YNNKEL (reference sequence). The CDR3 totals 13 residues. The V end was cut by 1 base, the J end by 4 bases, with 7 bases between. The CDR3 is CASSQGGGTEAFF. CDR3 nucleotides: TGTGCCAGCAGCCAAGGAGGAGGCACTGAAGCTTTCTTT.

The V and J genes are TRBV2 and TRBJ2-1; weak D call: TRBD1 (6 bases). V gave up 3 bases and J gave up 2 bases, with 8 bases separating them. In germline, CDR1 is SNHLY, CDR2 FYNNEI. CDR3 size: 14 residues. This CDR3 reads CASSDRTAYNEQFF. DNA for the CDR3: TGTGCCAGCAGTGATAGGACAGCCTACAATGAGCAGTTCTTC.

The genes are TRBV10-3 and TRBJ1-1; no reliable D call. Trimming pared 2 bases from V and 6 bases from J, leaving 10 bases between. CDR1 is ENHRY and CDR2 is SYGVKD in the germline V gene. The CDR3 consists of 13 residues. The CDR3 nucleotides read TGTGCCATCAGTGAGGGAGGTGGCGCTGAAGCTTTCTTT. Protein product: CAISEGGGAEAFF.